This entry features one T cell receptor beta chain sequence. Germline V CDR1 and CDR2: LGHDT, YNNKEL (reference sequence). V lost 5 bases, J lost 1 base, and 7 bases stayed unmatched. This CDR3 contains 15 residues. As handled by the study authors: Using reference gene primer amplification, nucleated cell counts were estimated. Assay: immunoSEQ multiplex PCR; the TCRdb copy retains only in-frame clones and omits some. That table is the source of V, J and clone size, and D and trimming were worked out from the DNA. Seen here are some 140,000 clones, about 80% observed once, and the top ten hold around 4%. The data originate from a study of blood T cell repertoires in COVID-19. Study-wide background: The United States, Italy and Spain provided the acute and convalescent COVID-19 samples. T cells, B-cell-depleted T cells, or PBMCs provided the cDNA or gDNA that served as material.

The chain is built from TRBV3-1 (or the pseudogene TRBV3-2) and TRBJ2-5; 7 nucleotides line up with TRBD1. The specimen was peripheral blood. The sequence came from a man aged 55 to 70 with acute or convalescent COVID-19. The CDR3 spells CASSFQGEGQETQYF. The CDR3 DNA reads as TGTGCCAGCAGCTTCCAGGGGGAAGGCCAAGAGACCCAGTACTTC.